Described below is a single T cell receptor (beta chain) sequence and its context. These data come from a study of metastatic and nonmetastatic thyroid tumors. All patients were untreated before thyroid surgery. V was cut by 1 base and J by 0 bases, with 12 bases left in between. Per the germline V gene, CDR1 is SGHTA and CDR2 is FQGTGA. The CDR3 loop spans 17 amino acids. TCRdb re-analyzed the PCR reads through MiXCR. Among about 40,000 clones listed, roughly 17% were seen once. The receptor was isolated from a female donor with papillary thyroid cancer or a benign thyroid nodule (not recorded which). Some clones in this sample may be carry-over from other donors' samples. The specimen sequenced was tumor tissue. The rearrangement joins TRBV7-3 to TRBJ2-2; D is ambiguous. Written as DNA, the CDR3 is TGTGCCAGCAGCTTAAATATGTCGGCCGCGAACACCGGGGAGCTGTTTTTT. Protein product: CASSLNMSAANTGELFF.